Below, one T cell receptor (beta chain) is given with its context. The table came from immunoSEQ multiplex PCR; TCRdb's copy has only in-frame clones and leaves some out. The sample carries about 240,000 clones, 75% to 85% recorded once. It was during active infection that Seattle patients were enrolled and then longitudinally followed. This sample was taken from a study of blood T cell repertoires in COVID-19. Study information: From T cells, B-cell-depleted T cells, or PBMCs came the material, which was cDNA or gDNA.

The V end was cut by 2 bases, the J end by 7 bases, with 27 bases between. Germline V CDR1 and CDR2: GTSNPN, SVGIG (reference sequence). This CDR3 comprises 17 residues. Sequenced: peripheral blood. The receptor comes from a man aged 50 to 59 with COVID-19, enrolled during active disease. The chain joins TRBV30 to TRBJ2-7; D perhaps matches TRBD1 (6 bases). The CDR3 coding sequence is TGTGCCTGGAGTATAACCAGTACCCAGGGGCCGGTTCGAGAGCAGTACTTC. It yields the protein CAWSITSTQGPVREQYF.